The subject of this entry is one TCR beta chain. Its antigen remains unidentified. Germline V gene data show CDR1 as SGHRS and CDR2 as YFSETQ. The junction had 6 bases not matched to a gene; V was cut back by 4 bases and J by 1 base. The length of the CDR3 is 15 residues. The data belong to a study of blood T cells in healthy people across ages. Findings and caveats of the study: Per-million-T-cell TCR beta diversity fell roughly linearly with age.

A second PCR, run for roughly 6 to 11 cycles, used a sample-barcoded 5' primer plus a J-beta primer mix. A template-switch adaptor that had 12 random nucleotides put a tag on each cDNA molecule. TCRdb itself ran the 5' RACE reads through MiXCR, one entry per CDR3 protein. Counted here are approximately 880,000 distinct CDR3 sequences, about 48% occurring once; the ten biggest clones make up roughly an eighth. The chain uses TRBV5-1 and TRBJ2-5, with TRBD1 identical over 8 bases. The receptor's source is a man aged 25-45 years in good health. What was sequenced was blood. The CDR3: CASSAGQVTQETQYF. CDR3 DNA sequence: TGCGCCAGCAGCGCGGGACAGGTGACCCAAGAGACCCAGTACTTC.